This T cell receptor (beta chain) was retrieved from a study of low-dose radiotherapy and immunotherapy resistance in tumors. Across the whole study: Cohort 2 was treated with 1 Gy per fraction every two weeks, amounting to 13 Gy across 26 weeks. Ipilimumab 1 mg/kg every six weeks, together with nivolumab 240 mg every two weeks, was given intravenously to patients. The 200 mg/m2 dose of intravenous cyclophosphamide was given every two weeks, one day before radiation and immunotherapy.

TRAV and TRBV primers primed cDNA for both TCRalpha and TCRbeta. A constant-region primer paired with the V-primer adapter amplified TCRs over about 19 PCR cycles. TCRdb recomputed calls from the reads with MiXCR, one row per CDR3 protein. The sample comprises approximately 45,000 distinct CDR3 sequences, about 25% of which are singletons, and roughly a tenth rests with the top ten. The CDR3 has 15 residues. Germline CDR1 reads MDHEN; CDR2 reads SYDVKM. Between the trimmed V and J ends, which lost 5 bases and 1 base, there was a span of 13 bases. Time point given: after trial treatment. The sample's treatment: LDRT plus nivolumab, ipilimumab, low-dose cyclophosphamide and aspirin (RACIN trial). Patients eligible had advanced solid tumors without tumor-infiltrating lymphocytes. This clonotype is termed medium-sized (0.01 to 0.1%).

V is TRBV28 and J is TRBJ2-3, with D possibly being TRBD2 (6 bases). This material consisted of PBMCs, taken after low-dose radiotherapy plus immunotherapy. This TCR came from a male donor with prostate cancer. Written as DNA, the CDR3 is TGTGCCAGCAGTCCCGGGGAGCGGGGCACAGATACGCAGTATTTT. As protein: CASSPGERGTDTQYF.